This T cell receptor beta chain comes out of a study of T-cell reconstitution after alpha-beta-depleted transplantation in children. This clonotype was counted ten times or more. The V end lost 4 bases, the J end lost 2 bases, and 11 bases lay between the germline ends. CDR1 and CDR2 from the germline V gene are SQVTM and ANQGSEA. The CDR3 sequence is 13 residues long. Library preparation (for TCRbeta) was performed with unique molecular identifiers. TCRdb fed the PCR reads into MiXCR, producing one record per CDR3 protein. The sample holds a few hundred thousand distinct CDR3 sequences, approximately 13% seen once.

The chain uses TRBV29-1 and TRBJ1-1; no firm D call. Specimen: PBMCs from the stem cell graft donor, collected from the stem cell graft. The source of this sequence is a human donor who donated a stem cell graft to a child with combined immunodeficiency. DNA for the CDR3: TGCAGCGTTGTGGGTGGGTTTAACACTGAAGCTTTCTTT. It specifies CSVVGGFNTEAFF.